These 27 T cell receptor beta chains originate from one sample sequenced in a study of blood T cell repertoires in COVID-19. Sequencing was performed with immunoSEQ multiplex PCR; in TCRdb, only in-frame clones are kept and a portion is missing. The sample lists over 200,000 clones, around 75% seen once, with roughly 4.9% in the top ten. The material sequenced was peripheral blood. The receptors originated from a human donor in a cohort sampled during active COVID-19.

V and J are TRBV3-1 (or the pseudogene TRBV3-2) and TRBJ1-5, with D perhaps matching TRBD1 (6 bases). The V gene lost 1 base and the J gene lost 1 base, with 8 bases spanning the gap. CDR3 length: 15 amino acids. The V gene's germline CDR1 is LGHDT and CDR2 YNNKEL (reference sequence). The CDR3 spells CASSQGTGSNQPQHF. The CDR3 DNA sequence: TGTGCCAGCAGCCAAGGTACAGGGAGCAATCAGCCCCAGCATTTT.

The rearrangement links TRBV4-3 to TRBJ2-3; 8 bases fit TRBD2. From germline, CDR1 is LGHNA and CDR2 YSLEER. J gave up 8 bases and V 1 base, and 11 bases lay outside the gene matches. CDR3 length: 16 amino acids. CDR3 residues: CASSQGSSGGSATQYF. The DNA of the CDR3 is TGCGCCAGCAGCCAAGGCTCCAGCGGGGGTTCGGCTACGCAGTATTTT.

This clone was seen only a few times. This chain uses TRBV5-1 with TRBJ1-6; TRBD1 matches 7 bases. The J segment lost 10 bases and the V segment lost 3 bases, leaving 13 bases of the junction unmatched. The length of the CDR3 is 16 residues. Germline CDR1 is SGHRS and CDR2 is YFSETQ. This CDR3 reads CASSSSRQGSESPLHF. The CDR3 bases are TGCGCCAGCAGCTCGTCACGACAGGGATCGGAATCACCCCTCCACTTT. The full variable domain, in which reference TRBV5-1 and TRBJ1-6 provide the parts outside the CDR3, is KAGVTQTPRYLIKTRGQQVTLSCSPISGHRSVSWYQQTPGQGLQFLFEYFSETQRNKGNFPGRFSGRQFSNSRSEMNVSTLELGDSALYLCASSSSRQGSESPLHFGNGTRLTVT.

J is TRBJ1-6 and V is TRBV27, with a possible D match to TRBD1 (6 bases). Germline V gives CDR1 MNHEY, CDR2 SMNVEV (reference sequence). Trimming shortened V by 6 bases and J by 6 bases, and 12 bases separated the two germline ends. This CDR3 spans 14 amino acids. The CDR3 sequence: CASRQGVGNSPLHF. DNA of the CDR3: TGTGCCAGCAGACAGGGTGTGGGTAATTCACCCCTCCACTTT.

This chain links TRBV18 with TRBJ2-7, with a weak D call TRBD1 (5 bases). Germline CDR1 is KGHSH and CDR2 is LQKENI. The CDR3 is 13 residues long. V lost 7 bases and J lost 1, with 11 bases in between. CDR3 coding DNA: TGTGCCAGCTATGACAGTTTATCCTACGAGCAGTACTTC. This sequence encodes CASYDSLSYEQYF.

V gene TRBV11-2 combines with J gene TRBJ2-7, with D possibly matching TRBD1 (6 bases). V lost 5 bases and J 3 bases, leaving 17 bases between the germline ends. Germline loops: CDR1 SGHAT, CDR2 FQNNGV. CDR3 length: 15 residues. The CDR3: CASSPLGDIGYEQYF. The CDR3, as DNA: TGTGCCAGCAGCCCACTTGGGGACATAGGCTACGAGCAGTACTTC.

The rearrangement uses TRBV28 and TRBJ2-3; D may be TRBD1 (6 bases). Trimming shortened V by 4 bases and J by 0 bases, and 14 bases separated the two germline ends. This CDR3 has 16 amino acids. Germline V CDR1 and CDR2: MDHEN, SYDVKM. The chain's CDR3 is CASSSPRGSSTDTQYF. CDR3 sequence (DNA): TGTGCCAGCAGTTCCCCCAGGGGATCTAGCACAGATACGCAGTATTTT.

This sequence joins TRBV7-2 and TRBJ1-1, with TRBD1 matching 8 bases. V lost 5 bases and J lost 7; bases outside the gene matches: 18. Germline values: CDR1 SGHTA, CDR2 FQGNSA. CDR3 length: 17 amino acids. The CDR3 DNA reads as TGTGCCAGCAGCGCCCGGGCGTTGACAGGGGCTGCGGATGAAGCTTTCTTT. Its translation is CASSARALTGAADEAFF.

V gene TRBV27 combines with J gene TRBJ1-6, with unresolved D. CDR1 is MNHEY and CDR2 is SMNVEV in the germline V gene (reference sequence). The length of the CDR3 is 16 residues. V lost 4 bases, J lost 9 bases, and 19 bases lay in between. The CDR3 is CASSSAVKKRSSPLHF. The DNA of the CDR3 is TGTGCCAGCAGTTCAGCGGTAAAGAAGAGGTCTTCACCCCTCCACTTT.

This chain joins TRBV28 and TRBJ1-1; D perhaps matches TRBD1 (5 bases). The V end was cut by 3 bases, the J end by 11 bases, with 16 bases between. Germline loops: CDR1 MDHEN, CDR2 SYDVKM. CDR3 length equals 13 residues. As DNA, the CDR3 is TGTGCCAGCAGTTTCAGACTGGGGAGGGACGCTTTCTTT. This gives the protein CASSFRLGRDAFF.

This clone was observed a handful of times. V usage is TRBV2 and J usage is TRBJ2-2; D possibly corresponds to TRBD1 (5 bases). CDR1 is SNHLY, CDR2 FYNNEI, per germline. The CDR3 is made up of 15 amino acids. The V end was cut by 4 bases, the J end by 0 bases, with 9 bases between. The CDR3 sequence: CASSGVRANTGELFF. In nucleotides, the CDR3 is TGTGCCAGCAGTGGGGTCAGGGCGAACACCGGGGAGCTGTTTTTT.

V is TRBV27 and J is TRBJ2-7, with 8 positions matching TRBD2. This CDR3 comprises 16 residues. Trimming cost V 5 bases and J 5 bases; bases outside gene matches: 14. Germline V lookup: CDR1 MNHEY, CDR2 SMNVEV (reference sequence). In DNA, the CDR3 is TGTGCCAGCAGTCGGGGCTTTGGAGCGGGAGAGGACGAGCAGTACTTC. This translates into CASSRGFGAGEDEQYF.

The chain is built from TRBV6-5 and TRBJ1-1; possible D gene TRBD1, 5 bases. This CDR3 spans 15 amino acids. Germline CDR1 and CDR2: MNHEY and SVGAGI. Trimming removed 2 bases from V and 5 bases from J, with 15 bases in between. In DNA form, the CDR3 reads TGTGCCAGCAGTTACGGGACTCTGGGGGTGACTGAAGCTTTCTTT. This encodes CASSYGTLGVTEAFF.

The rearrangement uses TRBV6-5 and TRBJ2-1; D unclear. This CDR3 spans 13 amino acids. Deletions cut 0 bases from V and 8 bases from J, with 8 bases between. Germline V gene sequence: CDR1 MNHEY, CDR2 SVGAGI. CDR3 nucleotides: TGTGCCAGCAGTTACTCGTACCGCGATGAGCAGTTCTTC. It translates to CASSYSYRDEQFF.

This clone appeared a few times. The V call is TRBV7-2, the J call TRBJ2-7; 9 bases match TRBD2. The J segment lost 6 bases and the V segment lost 5 bases, leaving 11 bases of the junction unmatched. The CDR3 consists of 15 residues. Germline CDR1 is SGHTA and CDR2 is FQGNSA. The CDR3 sequence: CASSARASGRIEQYF. The CDR3 DNA reads as TGTGCCAGCAGCGCCAGGGCGAGCGGGAGGATCGAGCAGTACTTC.

This chain connects TRBV10-3 to TRBJ1-2; D is unresolved. This CDR3 has 13 residues. Per germline, CDR1 ENHRY and CDR2 SYGVKD. The V end was cut by 2 bases, the J end by 5 bases, with 9 bases between. In DNA form, the CDR3 reads TGTGCCATCAGTGAGGCCACAGTTTATGGCTACACCTTC. This translates into CAISEATVYGYTF.

This CDR3 reads CASSFQGGYQPQHF. Written as DNA, the CDR3 is TGTGCCAGCAGCTTCCAGGGAGGGTATCAGCCCCAGCATTTT. This chain connects TRBV7-2 to TRBJ1-5, with D tentatively TRBD1 (5 bases). The germline CDR1 and CDR2 sequences are SGHTA and FQGNSA. V lost 3 bases and J 5 bases, leaving 11 bases between the germline ends. This CDR3 is 14 amino acids long.

In this sample, this clone turned up once. The chain carries TRBV18 and TRBJ2-7; 10 nucleotides line up with TRBD1. Per the germline V gene, CDR1 is KGHSH and CDR2 is LQKENI. Losses at the gene ends were 3 bases for V and 3 bases for J; bases not matched to a gene: 5. The CDR3 consists of 15 residues. As DNA, the CDR3 is TGTGCCAGCTCACCCGGGACAGGGGCGCGCTACGAGCAGTACTTC. It encodes CASSPGTGARYEQYF.

The chain joins TRBV6-5 to TRBJ2-7, with 8 nucleotides matching TRBD1. V dropped 2 bases and J dropped 2; count of bases not matched to a gene: 5. CDR3 length: 15 amino acids. CDR1 is MNHEY, CDR2 SVGAGI, per germline. CDR3 residues: CASSYARQGPYEQYF. CDR3 DNA sequence: TGTGCCAGCAGTTACGCAAGACAGGGGCCCTACGAGCAGTACTTC.

This clone showed up just once. V and J are TRBV23-1 and TRBJ1-5; D is perhaps TRBD1 (5 bases). TRBV23-1 is placed among ORFs of uncertain function. CDR3 length equals 16 residues. V shed 2 bases and J shed 7 bases, with 18 bases lying between them. Here the CDR3 DNA reads TGCGCCAGCAGTCAACCGCAGGGTAGGGATTGCCAGCCCCAGCATTTT. Its translation: CASSQPQGRDCQPQHF.

The chain recombines TRBV7-9 with TRBJ2-7, with 7 bases matching TRBD2. V was clipped by 2 bases and J by 6 bases; unmatched bases: 10. Germline V gene lookup returns CDR1 SEHNR and CDR2 FQNEAQ (reference sequence). The CDR3 is made up of 15 amino acids. CDR3 region: CASSLSRTGGSEQYF. The CDR3 DNA reads TGTGCCAGCAGCTTAAGTCGAACGGGAGGATCCGAGCAGTACTTC.

The chain has TRBV5-1 and TRBJ1-2; 10 positions match TRBD1. V shed 2 bases and J 8 bases; nucleotides not matched to a gene: 3. CDR3 length: 13 residues. CDR1 SGHRS and CDR2 YFSETQ come from the germline V gene. CDR3 in DNA: TGCGCCAGCAGCTTCGACAGGGGGCAAGGCTACACCTTC. Its protein product is CASSFDRGQGYTF.

The rearrangement uses TRBV9 and TRBJ2-5, with 10 bases identical to TRBD2. The CDR3 totals 13 residues. V lost 4 bases, J lost 5 bases, and 2 bases stayed unmatched. Germline CDR1 and CDR2: SGDLS and YYNGEE. The CDR3 DNA is TGTGCCAGCAGCACGACTAGCGGGGAGACCCAGTACTTC. Its protein product is CASSTTSGETQYF.

This clone has just a few counts. The V call is TRBV6-4, the J call TRBJ2-2; perhaps TRBD2 as D (6 bases). Germline-derived CDR1 and CDR2 are MRHNA and SNTAGT. With 4 bases removed from V and 2 bases from J, the gap between germline ends came to 11 bases. There are 15 residues in the CDR3. As DNA, the CDR3 is TGTGCCAGCAGTGTCTCTAGCGAAAACACCGGGGAGCTGTTTTTT. It codes for CASSVSSENTGELFF.

CDR3 DNA: TGTGCCAGCAGCCCTACAGGGGCAGAGACCCAGTACTTC. Translated, it gives CASSPTGAETQYF. The chain employs TRBV6-2 or TRBV6-3 and TRBJ2-5; TRBD1 matches at 7 bases. Germline V lookup: CDR1 MNHEY, CDR2 SVGEGT. The J segment lost 4 bases and the V segment lost 6 bases, leaving 5 bases of the junction unmatched. The CDR3 is 13 amino acids.

This clone appeared a few times. CDR3 protein: CASSQASDRANTEAFF. The CDR3 DNA reads as TGCGCCAGCAGCCAAGCCTCCGACAGGGCGAACACTGAAGCTTTCTTT. The chain is built from TRBV4-1 and TRBJ1-1; TRBD1 matches 7 bases. V shed 1 base, J shed 1 base, and the junction held 6 bases outside the gene matches. CDR3 length: 16 residues. Germline CDR1 and CDR2: MGHRA and YSYEKL.

CDR3 sequence (DNA): TGTGCCAGCAGCCCTAGGGACAGGAACCCCCAAGAGACCCAGTACTTC. Its translation is CASSPRDRNPQETQYF. The chain employs TRBV2 and TRBJ2-5; 8 bases are a match to TRBD1. V lost 6 bases and J lost 1; bases outside the gene matches: 10. The CDR3 totals 16 residues. CDR1 SNHLY and CDR2 FYNNEI come from the germline V gene.